Here is one TCR beta chain with its context. Its cognate antigen is unknown. The draw of peripheral blood yielded ten milliliters from each donor. For the second PCR, which ran for roughly 7 to 11 cycles, a sample-barcoded 5' primer and a J-beta primer mix were used. MiXCR, run by TCRdb on the 5' RACE reads, gives a single entry per CDR3 protein. This sample has under 1,000,000 distinct CDR3 sequences, with under 40% found just once. V gave up 1 base and J gave up 0 bases, with 13 bases separating them. The CDR3 loop spans 16 amino acids. Germline V gene sequence: CDR1 KGHSH, CDR2 LQKENI. The data are from a study of blood T cells in healthy people across ages. Study-level findings and limits: Shifts in expanded clonotypes may have been confounded by donor CMV status, which was unknown.

Input material: blood. The chain uses TRBV18 and TRBJ2-7, with D possibly TRBD1 on 5 matching bases. The sequence was collected from a man aged 18 to 30 in good health. CDR3 amino acids: CASSPRGAASSYEQYF. CDR3 coding DNA: TGTGCCAGCTCACCACGGGGCGCGGCAAGCTCCTACGAGCAGTACTTC.